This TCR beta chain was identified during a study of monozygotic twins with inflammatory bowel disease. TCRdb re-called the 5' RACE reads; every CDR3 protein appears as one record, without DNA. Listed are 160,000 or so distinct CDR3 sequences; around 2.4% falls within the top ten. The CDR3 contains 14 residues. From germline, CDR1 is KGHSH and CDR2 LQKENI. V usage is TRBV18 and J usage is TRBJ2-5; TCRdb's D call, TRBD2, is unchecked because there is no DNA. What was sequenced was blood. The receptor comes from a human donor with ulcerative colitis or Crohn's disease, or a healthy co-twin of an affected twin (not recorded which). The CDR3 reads CASSSTREGETQYF.